This T cell receptor (beta chain) was profiled in a study of blood T cells in healthy people across ages. From germline, CDR1 is MNHEY and CDR2 SVGEGT. The CDR3 consists of 14 residues. The V and J ends lost 2 bases and 2 bases respectively, with 7 bases between them. The second PCR ran about 6 to 12 cycles with a sample-barcoded 5' primer and J-beta primers. In TCRdb, the 5' RACE reads were re-called with MiXCR into one record per CDR3 protein. The sample records hundreds of thousands of distinct CDR3 sequences, about 51% being singletons. The receptor's source is a woman older than 75 in good health. The sample comprised blood. The chain recombines TRBV6-2 or TRBV6-3 with TRBJ2-1, with D tentatively TRBD1 (5 bases). CDR3 loop: CASSYQGPYNEQFF. The CDR3 nucleotides read TGTGCCAGCAGTTACCAGGGTCCCTACAATGAGCAGTTCTTC.